Described below is a single T cell receptor beta chain sequence and its context. The data stem from a study of T cell responses to AZD1222 COVID-19 vaccine. The CDR3 runs 12 residues. The V and J ends lost 7 bases and 0 bases respectively, with 4 bases between them. TCRdb keeps only in-frame clones here, not all; method: immunoSEQ multiplex PCR. The table has roughly 100,000 clones, roughly 90% seen once; the top ten hold roughly 2.5%. The clonotype comes from an adult in good health. This chain connects TRBV12-3 or TRBV12-4 to TRBJ1-3; D is ambiguous. The sequencing used peripheral blood, collected on day 0 of AZD1222 vaccination. The CDR3 DNA sequence: TGTGCCAGCACAAACTCTGGAAACACCATATATTTT. Translated, it gives CASTNSGNTIYF.